This is a list of T cell receptor beta chains from one sample in a study of lymphopenia after photon versus proton radiotherapy. Sequencing used immunoSEQ multiplex PCR; TCRdb keeps in-frame clones, though not all of them. The sample has some 55,000 clones; around 85% are singletons. The input for sequencing was peripheral blood, taken from a patient treated with photon-based radiotherapy. The receptors come from a man between 40 and 49 years old with gastric cancer. Both conserved end residues are part of each CDR3. D genes are given only for firm matches.

>.|TRBV5-1
CASSQGRMNTEAFF
>.|TRBV6-5
CASSYSGPGDEQYF
>.|TRBV30
CAWSSGRGPYSNQPQHF
>.|TRBV19
CATQSWGPGLQETQYF
>.|TRBV11-2
CASSSRDTVYNEQFF
>TRBD1|TRBV29-1
CSVERGGAYNEQFF
>.|TRBV5-4
CASSREPLRDEQYF
>.|TRBV4-1
CASSQVVAGLTEKLFF
>TRBD1|TRBV7-2
CASTPTPQGNYGYTF
>TRBD2|TRBV18
CASSASGADTQYF
>.|TRBV5-5
CASSIRAYYGYTF
>.|TRBV5-1
CASSRDTSPTEAFF
>.|TRBV9
CASSVAGSTNEKLFF
>TRBD1|TRBV5-1
CASSVGQINSPLHF
>TRBD1|TRBV6-5
CASSKQGAPIHYTF
>.|TRBV30
CAWSVRRAMNTEAFF
>TRBD1|TRBV27
CASSRQGVGGNTIYF
>TRBD2|TRBV9
CASSVALGGYGGELFF
>TRBD1|TRBV6-5
CASSYGTANTGELFF
>.|TRBV30
CAWSGTDTQYF
>TRBD1|TRBV4-1
CASSQPDRDSYGYTF
>.|TRBV30
CAWSGGQRREQYF